The sequence of this TCR beta chain was determined in a study of cytomegalovirus exposure and HLA in healthy donors. 60 Vbeta and 13 Jbeta primers were used in PCR. The data were produced by immunoSEQ multiplex PCR, yet TCRdb's version contains in-frame clones alone and is incomplete. The sample has 65,000 to 90,000 clones, approximately 83% seen once. CDR1 is KGHSH and CDR2 is LQKENI in the germline V gene. This CDR3 is 16 amino acids long. V was clipped by 2 bases and J by 5 bases, with 16 bases between them. The chain combines TRBV18 with TRBJ1-5; D may be TRBD1 (6 bases). The sequence came from a man aged 35 to 55 in good health and CMV-seronegative. Material: PBMCs. CDR3 in amino acids: CASSPTTGPDYQPQHF. The CDR3 bases are TGTGCCAGCTCACCAACGACAGGTCCAGATTATCAGCCCCAGCATTTT.